This T cell receptor (beta chain) was observed in a study of OX40 agonist ivuxolimab in advanced cancers. Germline values: CDR1 SGHRS, CDR2 YFSETQ. The trim removed 1 base at V and 1 base at J, leaving 8 bases unmatched. This CDR3 spans 17 amino acids. The repertoire was sequenced with immunoSEQ multiplex PCR; TCRdb's copy has only in-frame clones and lacks some. The repertoire consists of fewer than 200,000 clones, with 85% to 95% occurring once and the leading ten covering around 0.33%. The chain has TRBV5-1 and TRBJ2-3; 8 nucleotides line up with TRBD2. Sample: CD4+ or CD8+ T cells sorted from blood, taken in a trial of the OX40 agonist ivuxolimab. This clonotype was obtained from an adult with an advanced solid tumor such as melanoma, head and neck, liver or kidney cancer. The CDR3 sequence is CASSLRVAGTRTDTQYF. The CDR3 bases are TGCGCCAGCAGCTTGCGAGTAGCGGGGACCCGCACAGATACGCAGTATTTT.